The following is a TCR beta chain sequence with its context. Its antigen is not known. Researchers ran the PCR with 60 Vbeta and 13 Jbeta primers. Sequencing used immunoSEQ multiplex PCR; TCRdb keeps in-frame clones, though not all of them. The sample lists 250,000 to 300,000 clones, almost 85% seen once, with 2% to 2.5% in the top ten. The record originates from a study of cytomegalovirus exposure and HLA in healthy donors. This CDR3 is built from 15 residues. Trimming at V came to 5 bases and at J to 4 bases, leaving 8 bases not matched to a gene. Germline V gene data show CDR1 as LGHNA and CDR2 as YSLEER. Findings and caveats of the study: Among TCR sequences, most were rare, though some public TCRs appeared in many donors. A missense DCLRE1C variant was associated with V- and J-gene trimming of TCR beta chains in a later analysis, and an independent cohort replicated the association.

Sequenced: PBMCs. The rearrangement links TRBV4-3 to TRBJ2-3; 8 bases agree with TRBD2. This receptor was taken from a woman aged 40 to 49 in good health and CMV-seropositive. CDR3 in DNA: TGCGCCAGCAGCAAGCGGGGGTCGGGCGCAGATACGCAGTATTTT. Its translation is CASSKRGSGADTQYF.